The 24 T cell receptor beta chains below come from one sample, sequenced in a study of monozygotic twins with inflammatory bowel disease. With the 5' RACE reads reprocessed, TCRdb shows one record per CDR3 protein and no DNA. The listing records just over 300,000 distinct CDR3 sequences. Sequenced: blood. Receptors originate from a human donor with ulcerative colitis or Crohn's disease, or a healthy co-twin of an affected twin (not recorded which).

The genes are TRBV6-2 or TRBV6-3 and TRBJ2-7; TCRdb's D gene call, TRBD1, goes unchecked for lack of DNA. CDR1 MNHEY and CDR2 SVGEGT come from the germline V gene. The CDR3 runs 17 residues. The CDR3 loop is CASSLQPLRDRGYEQYF.

The chain links TRBV10-3 to TRBJ2-7; TCRdb returns TRBD1, unconfirmable since there is no DNA. The CDR3 covers 12 residues. The V gene's germline CDR1 is ENHRY and CDR2 SYGVKD. CDR3: CAISGGHKEQYF.

This chain uses TRBV20-1 with TRBJ1-2; the TRBD1 assignment by TCRdb is unverifiable without DNA. Germline V gives CDR1 DFQATT, CDR2 SNEGSKA (reference sequence). This CDR3 is built from 12 residues. The CDR3 sequence is CSARDPGAGYTF.

The chain has TRBV12-3 or TRBV12-4 and TRBJ1-1; TCRdb selects TRBD1, and the lack of DNA leaves this call unchecked. This CDR3 is built from 16 residues. The CDR3 sequence: CASSQGGFGLAPEAFF.

This sequence joins TRBV23-1 and TRBJ2-7. TRBV23-1 qualifies as an ORF whose function is uncertain. The CDR3 runs to 14 residues. The CDR3 is CASSRGGSTHEQYF.

CDR3: CASSLGLAEPYEQYF. This chain links TRBV28 with TRBJ2-7; TCRdb's D call, TRBD2, is unchecked because there is no DNA. Germline values: CDR1 MDHEN, CDR2 SYDVKM. This CDR3 is 15 amino acids long. Variable domain in full (rest from reference TRBV28 and TRBJ2-7): DVKVTQSSRYLVKRTGEKVFLECVQDMDHENMFWYRQDPGLGLRLIYFSYDVKMKEKGDIPEGYSVSREKKERFSLILESASTNQTSMYLCASSLGLAEPYEQYFGPGTRLTVT.

Here the CDR3 reads CASTTSGVYEKLFF. The chain links TRBV12-3 or TRBV12-4 to TRBJ1-4; TCRdb names TRBD1, which stays unverified in the absence of DNA. The CDR3 length is 14 residues.

J is TRBJ2-1 and V is TRBV6-5; the TCRdb D gene call, TRBD2, has no DNA to confirm it. The CDR3 consists of 13 residues. Germline V gene data show CDR1 as MNHEY and CDR2 as SVGAGI. The CDR3 sequence is CASSKSGSWEQFF.

The chain combines TRBV4-1 with TRBJ2-7; TCRdb's D gene call, TRBD1, goes unchecked for lack of DNA. This CDR3 has 15 amino acids. Germline CDR1 MGHRA, CDR2 YSYEKL. The CDR3 reads CASSQVSPGTYEQYF.

The chain joins TRBV5-6 to TRBJ2-1; TCRdb names TRBD1, which stays unverified in the absence of DNA. Germline assignment: CDR1 SGHDT and CDR2 YYEEEE. The CDR3 covers 16 residues. The CDR3 loop reads CASSRDIMGSYNEQFF. The full variable domain, in which reference TRBV5-6 and TRBJ2-1 provide the parts outside the CDR3, is DAGVTQSPTHLIKTRGQQVTLRCSPKSGHDTVSWYQQALGQGPQFIFQYYEEEERQRGNFPDRFSGHQFPNYSSELNVNALLLGDSALYLCASSRDIMGSYNEQFFGPGTRLTVL.

The rearrangement links TRBV20-1 to TRBJ2-1; the D call from TCRdb, TRBD1, cannot be confirmed without DNA. The CDR3 length is 11 residues. The germline CDR1 and CDR2 sequences are DFQATT and SNEGSKA (reference sequence). The CDR3 reads CSPGEYNEQFF.

The chain is built from TRBV18 and TRBJ2-7; TCRdb calls TRBD1, which cannot be checked without DNA. CDR1 is KGHSH and CDR2 is LQKENI in the germline V gene. The CDR3 totals 12 residues. CDR3 in amino acids: CASSPGGGEQYF.

The J gene is TRBJ2-1, the V gene TRBV7-8; TCRdb proposes TRBD1, but this gene call is untestable without DNA. Germline V gene lookup returns CDR1 SGHVS and CDR2 FQNEAQ. The CDR3 extends over 13 amino acids. CDR3 residues: CASSPLKEGRRFF.

The chain carries TRBV11-2 and TRBJ2-2; TCRdb calls TRBD2, which cannot be checked without DNA. From germline, CDR1 is SGHAT and CDR2 FQNNGV. This CDR3 is 19 amino acids long. This CDR3 reads CASSLEWLAGGSNTGELFF. The full variable domain, rest sourced from reference TRBV11-2 and TRBJ2-2, is EAGVAQSPRYKIIEKRQSVAFWCNPISGHATLYWYQQILGQGPKLLIQFQNNGVVDDSQLPKDRFSAERLKGVDSTLKIQPAKLEDSAVYLCASSLEWLAGGSNTGELFFGEGSRLTVL.

The CDR3 protein is CASSWSGSSYNEQFF. V usage is TRBV7-2 and J usage is TRBJ2-1. The CDR3 has 15 residues. Germline values: CDR1 SGHTA, CDR2 FQGNSA.

The chain employs TRBV5-1 and TRBJ2-3. In germline, CDR1 is SGHRS, CDR2 YFSETQ. This CDR3 region has 12 residues. The CDR3 region is CASSSGTDTQYF.

The chain carries TRBV4-2 and TRBJ2-3; TCRdb calls TRBD1, which cannot be checked without DNA. This CDR3 has 17 amino acids. CDR1 and CDR2 from the germline V gene are LGHNA and YNFKEQ. This chain's CDR3 is CASSQSMGGQGADTQYF.

The rearrangement uses TRBV20-1 and TRBJ2-2; TCRdb indicates TRBD1, and absent DNA this call remains unverified. This CDR3 has 14 residues. From germline, CDR1 is DFQATT and CDR2 SNEGSKA (reference sequence). CDR3 protein: CSGETGTNTGELFF.

This sequence joins TRBV12-3 or TRBV12-4 and TRBJ1-1; TCRdb names TRBD1, which stays unverified in the absence of DNA. This CDR3 has 15 amino acids. CDR3 loop: CASSPLDRWTTEAFF.

This chain uses TRBV15 with TRBJ2-1; TCRdb's D gene call, TRBD1, goes unchecked for lack of DNA. The CDR3 has 13 residues. Germline CDR1 LNHNV, CDR2 YYDKDF (reference sequence). The CDR3 region is CATKAGSYNEQFF.

The chain uses TRBV29-1 and TRBJ2-5; lacking DNA, the TRBD2 call made by TCRdb goes unchecked. This CDR3 has 14 residues. In germline, CDR1 is SQVTM, CDR2 ANQGSEA. CDR3 sequence: CSVLGSGTRQTQYF.

The V call is TRBV4-3, the J call TRBJ2-3; TCRdb returns TRBD2, unconfirmable since there is no DNA. The CDR3 extends over 16 amino acids. From germline, CDR1 is LGHNA and CDR2 YSLEER. This chain's CDR3 is CASSQDKGASGVPQYF.

The genes are TRBV7-2 and TRBJ2-7; TCRdb names TRBD1, which stays unverified in the absence of DNA. The length of the CDR3 is 13 residues. CDR1 SGHTA and CDR2 FQGNSA come from the germline V gene. CDR3 sequence: CASSLMGQYEQYF.

The chain recombines TRBV18 with TRBJ2-2; as DNA is missing, the TRBD2 call by TCRdb cannot be tested. Germline CDR1 KGHSH, CDR2 LQKENI. The CDR3 runs 16 residues. CDR3 sequence: CASTNPGLTNTGELFF.